Shown below are 32 T cell receptor beta chains from a single sample sequenced in a study of blood T cell repertoires in COVID-19. The method was immunoSEQ multiplex PCR; TCRdb's version includes in-frame clones alone and lacks a portion of them. The data hold over 90,000 clones, with roughly 70% observed a single time. The source material was peripheral blood. The receptor source for this set is a man between 65 and 80 years old with COVID-19, enrolled during active disease.

The V and J genes are TRBV7-2 and TRBJ2-7; D may be TRBD2 (6 bases). The V and J ends lost 4 bases and 2 bases respectively, with 15 bases between them. The germline V gene has CDR1 SGHTA and CDR2 FQGNSA. This CDR3 region has 15 residues. The CDR3 reads CASSYTGTVAYEQYF. The CDR3 bases are TGTGCCAGCAGCTACACCGGGACTGTAGCCTACGAGCAGTACTTC. The whole variable domain, remainder taken from reference TRBV7-2 and TRBJ2-7, is GAGVSQSPSNKVTEKGKDVELRCDPISGHTALYWYRQSLGQGLEFLIYFQGNSAPDKSGLPSDRFSAERTGGSVSTLTIQRTQQEDSAVYLCASSYTGTVAYEQYFGPGTRLTVT.

The chain employs TRBV5-1 and TRBJ2-3, with TRBD2 matching over 11 bases. The CDR3 is 16 amino acids. The trim removed 0 bases at V and 4 bases at J, leaving 4 bases unmatched. Germline V lookup: CDR1 SGHRS, CDR2 YFSETQ. For the CDR3, the DNA is TGCGCCAGCAGCTTGGGAACTAGCGGGAGCTCAGATACGCAGTATTTT. As protein: CASSLGTSGSSDTQYF.

This rearrangement joins TRBV27 to TRBJ2-7; TRBD2 is a possible D gene (6 bases). The CDR3 runs to 17 residues. Germline V gives CDR1 MNHEY, CDR2 SMNVEV (reference sequence). Trimming shortened V by 0 bases and J by 4 bases, and 19 bases separated the two germline ends. CDR3 loop: CASSLSGSPTRKYEQYF. The CDR3, as DNA: TGTGCCAGCAGTTTATCGGGGAGCCCGACTAGAAAGTACGAGCAGTACTTC.

This clone was seen a few times. This chain links TRBV2 with TRBJ2-3; no definite D call. This CDR3 is built from 15 residues. Germline lookup yields CDR1 SNHLY and CDR2 FYNNEI. Trimming took off 2 bases at V and 3 bases at J, with 12 bases between the two ends. The CDR3 coding sequence is TGTGCCAGCAGTGAACCCAGCGCTGGGACAGATACGCAGTATTTT. Translating it yields CASSEPSAGTDTQYF.

This clone showed up just once. J is TRBJ2-3 and V is TRBV9; 12 positions match TRBD2. The CDR3 contains 18 residues. Losses at the gene ends were 1 base for V and 5 bases for J; bases not matched to a gene: 11. The germline V gene has CDR1 SGDLS and CDR2 YYNGEE. The CDR3 reads CASSVSTRTSGTRDTQYF. The CDR3 DNA follows: TGTGCCAGCAGCGTATCTACCAGGACTAGCGGGACCAGAGATACGCAGTATTTT.

This clone appeared a single time. In DNA form, the CDR3 reads TGTGCCAGCAGCCCACCGGCAGGGGGCAGTACTGAAGCTTTCTTT. It translates to CASSPPAGGSTEAFF. V is TRBV7-2 and J is TRBJ1-1; 8 bases align to TRBD1. The CDR3 has 15 residues. Losses at the gene ends were 5 bases for V and 5 bases for J; bases not matched to a gene: 10. Germline V lookup: CDR1 SGHTA, CDR2 FQGNSA.

J is TRBJ1-4 and V is TRBV4-2; 11 nucleotides match TRBD1. V gave up 3 bases and J gave up 3 bases; unmatched junction bases: 6. This CDR3 contains 17 residues. Germline CDR1 LGHNA, CDR2 YNFKEQ. The CDR3 loop is CASSQRDRGDSNEKLFF. The CDR3 DNA reads as TGTGCCAGCAGCCAGCGGGACAGGGGGGACTCTAATGAAAAACTGTTTTTT.

The V and J genes are TRBV5-4 and TRBJ1-1; 7 bases map to TRBD1. The germline gives CDR1 SGHNT, CDR2 YYREEE (reference sequence). The V segment lost 0 bases and the J segment 4 bases; nucleotides outside the gene matches: 0. The CDR3 contains 13 residues. The CDR3 region has the DNA TGTGCCAGCAGCTTGGACAGGGGCACTGAAGCTTTCTTT. Its protein is CASSLDRGTEAFF.

J is TRBJ1-4 and V is TRBV7-2, with no clear D. Germline V gives CDR1 SGHTA, CDR2 FQGNSA. Trimming stripped 1 base from V and 5 bases from J, with 5 bases between. The length of the CDR3 is 13 residues. CDR3 residues: CASSLGSNEKLFF. CDR3 coding DNA: TGTGCCAGCAGCTTAGGTTCGAATGAAAAACTGTTTTTT. The entire variable domain, with the rest obtained from reference TRBV7-2 and TRBJ1-4, is as follows: GAGVSQSPSNKVTEKGKDVELRCDPISGHTALYWYRQSLGQGLEFLIYFQGNSAPDKSGLPSDRFSAERTGGSVSTLTIQRTQQEDSAVYLCASSLGSNEKLFFGSGTQLSVL.

The chain links TRBV27 to TRBJ2-7; 7 bases fit TRBD2. The CDR3 extends over 14 amino acids. Per germline, CDR1 MNHEY and CDR2 SMNVEV (reference sequence). With 6 bases clipped from V and 7 bases from J, the junction kept 12 bases outside the gene matches. The CDR3 coding sequence is TGTGCCAGCAGCCTCATCCCGGGGGGTGAGGAGCAGTACTTC. This gives the protein CASSLIPGGEEQYF.

This chain links TRBV6-5 with TRBJ1-2; tentatively, D is TRBD1 (5 bases). The V end lost 10 bases, the J end lost 5 bases, and 8 bases lay between the germline ends. Germline CDR1 reads MNHEY; CDR2 reads SVGAGI. CDR3 length equals 10 residues. The chain's CDR3 is CAIGQYGYTF. CDR3 DNA sequence: TGTGCCATCGGACAATATGGCTACACCTTC.

The chain has TRBV5-6 and TRBJ1-5; D not certain. V was shortened by 4 bases and J by 2 bases, with 7 bases between the two germline ends. The CDR3 covers 13 residues. Germline V gives CDR1 SGHDT, CDR2 YYEEEE. CDR3 nucleotide sequence: TGTGCCAGCAGCCCTGGGCGCAATCAGCCCCAGCATTTT. This codes for CASSPGRNQPQHF.

The genes are TRBV21-1 and TRBJ2-1; the table's D gene call, TRBD1, was not cross checked with the DNA. TRBV21-1 is flagged as a pseudogene. The CDR3 contains 15 residues. The CDR3 DNA reads TGTGCCAGCAGCAACAGGCTGGGCAGGGACAATGAGCAGTTCTTC. This gives the protein CASSNRLGRDNEQFF.

V gene TRBV28 combines with J gene TRBJ1-5, with D possibly TRBD1 on 5 matching bases. Trimming pared 3 bases from V and 9 bases from J, leaving 18 bases between. The germline V gene encodes CDR1 MDHEN and CDR2 SYDVKM. The CDR3 is 15 amino acids. The CDR3 DNA is TGTGCCAGCAGTTTCCCAGGAGGAGGGGTGAGGCCCCAGCATTTT. Its translation is CASSFPGGGVRPQHF.

The chain employs TRBV6-5 and TRBJ2-1; 8 nucleotides agree with TRBD1. The CDR3 runs 12 residues. The germline V gene encodes CDR1 MNHEY and CDR2 SVGAGI. The V gene end was trimmed by 6 bases and the J gene end by 10 bases; junction bases not matched to a gene: 5. CDR3: CASSRDRREQFF. CDR3 sequence (DNA): TGTGCCAGCAGCCGGGACAGGCGAGAGCAGTTCTTC.

Worth noting for this clone: An end of the junction does not agree with germline; a read error may underlie this. V is TRBV28 and J is TRBJ2-7; D gene uncertain. Germline CDR1 reads MDHEN; CDR2 reads SYDVKM. This CDR3 has 13 amino acids. The CDR3 loop is CASSSLTTGLYSF. The CDR3 nucleotides are TGTGCCAGCAGTTCCTTGACGACTGGCCTATATAGCTTC. The whole variable domain, filled in from reference TRBV28 and TRBJ2-7, reads DVKVTQSSRYLVKRTGEKVFLECVQDMDHENMFWYRQDPGLGLRLIYFSYDVKMKEKGDIPEGYSVSREKKERFSLILESASTNQTSMYLCASSSLTTGLYSFGPGTRLTVT.

This clone has just a few counts. This chain uses TRBV3-1 (or the pseudogene TRBV3-2) with TRBJ2-7; 12 bases align to TRBD2. Germline values: CDR1 LGHDT, CDR2 YNNKEL (reference sequence). This CDR3 comprises 19 residues. Germline trimming cut 3 bases from V and 7 bases from J; bases unmatched to any gene: 19. In nucleotides, the CDR3 is TGTGCCAGCAGCCAGAACCTCCGGATGTCGCTAGCGGGAGGGAATGAGCAGTACTTC. Residues: CASSQNLRMSLAGGNEQYF.

The count of this clone is one. This sequence joins TRBV5-4 and TRBJ2-5; TRBD1 is a possible D gene (7 bases). This CDR3 spans 17 amino acids. Germline values: CDR1 SGHNT, CDR2 YYREEE (reference sequence). Trimming shortened V by 4 bases and J by 6 bases, and 25 bases separated the two germline ends. The CDR3 is CASSRTGRRTTEKTQYF. In nucleotides, the CDR3 is TGTGCCAGCAGCCGGACAGGTCGGAGGACTACGGAAAAGACCCAGTACTTC.

This clone was observed a handful of times. This chain uses TRBV28 with TRBJ1-5; the match to TRBD1 covers 10 bases. The CDR3 sequence is 16 residues long. The V gene end was trimmed by 6 bases and the J gene end by 0 bases; junction bases not matched to a gene: 5. The germline CDR1 and CDR2 sequences are MDHEN and SYDVKM. DNA of the CDR3: TGTGCCAGCAGCAAAGACAGGGGGCCTAGCAATCAGCCCCAGCATTTT. Translated, it gives CASSKDRGPSNQPQHF.

The chain has TRBV6-6 and TRBJ1-3; D gene ambiguous. The CDR3 contains 14 residues. The germline V gene encodes CDR1 MNHNY and CDR2 SVGAGI (reference sequence). Trimming stripped 4 bases from V and 2 bases from J, with 9 bases between. The CDR3 spells CASSLMGPGNTIYF. CDR3 coding DNA: TGTGCCAGCAGTTTGATGGGCCCTGGAAACACCATATATTTT.

This chain joins TRBV12-5 and TRBJ2-2, with 8 bases identical to TRBD1. The CDR3 has 15 amino acids. After removal of 6 bases from V and 1 base from J, the junction contained 4 bases not matched to a gene. In germline, CDR1 is LGHNT, CDR2 FRNRAP. CDR3 sequence (DNA): TGTGCTAGTGGGGAAGGACAGGGGAACACCGGGGAGCTGTTTTTT. It yields the protein CASGEGQGNTGELFF.

V is TRBV6-2 or TRBV6-3 and J is TRBJ1-5; D is perhaps TRBD1 (6 bases). Germline loops: CDR1 MNHEY, CDR2 SVGEGT. Trimming removed 2 bases at V and 5 bases at J, with 10 bases between. The CDR3 runs 14 residues. In DNA, the CDR3 is TGTGCCAGCAGTTACCCAACAGGGTATCAGCCCCAGCATTTT. Its protein is CASSYPTGYQPQHF.

This clone has only one observation. The V gene is TRBV28, the J gene TRBJ1-3; 12 nucleotides line up with TRBD1. V was pared by 4 bases and J by 4 bases, with 5 bases of the junction left unmatched. The CDR3 runs to 16 residues. CDR1 and CDR2 from the germline V gene are MDHEN and SYDVKM. The chain's CDR3 is CASSSPGQGAGNTIYF. CDR3 sequence (DNA): TGTGCCAGCAGTTCTCCGGGACAGGGGGCCGGAAACACCATATATTTT.

The gene calls are TRBV19 and TRBJ2-2, with 9 nucleotides matching TRBD2. Per germline, CDR1 LNHDA and CDR2 SQIVND (reference sequence). This CDR3 spans 15 amino acids. The V and J ends lost 6 bases and 4 bases, in that order; junction bases with no gene match: 6. In DNA, the CDR3 is TGTGCCAGTAGATGGGGCGGGAGGGGCACCGGGGAGCTGTTTTTT. It specifies CASRWGGRGTGELFF.

V gene TRBV18 combines with J gene TRBJ1-2, with D hard to call. The V end was cut by 2 bases, the J end by 2 bases, with 12 bases between. This CDR3 comprises 15 residues. CDR1 KGHSH and CDR2 LQKENI come from the germline V gene. CDR3 DNA: TGTGCCAGCTCACCAGTTGCGGCTATGAACTATGGCTACACCTTC. Amino acids: CASSPVAAMNYGYTF.

The chain employs TRBV30 and TRBJ2-3, with D tentatively TRBD2 (6 bases). This CDR3 is 12 amino acids long. V was trimmed by 0 bases and J by 9 bases, leaving 10 bases between them. Germline V lookup: CDR1 GTSNPN, CDR2 SVGIG (reference sequence). The CDR3 DNA reads TGTGCCTGGAGTGTGGGACTTGTAACGCAGTATTTT. Translated, it gives CAWSVGLVTQYF. Full variable domain (outside the CDR3, taken from reference TRBV30 and TRBJ2-3): SQTIHQWPATLVQPVGSPLSLECTVEGTSNPNLYWYRQAAGRGLQLLFYSVGIGQISSEVPQNLSASRPQDRQFILSSKKLLLSDSGFYLCAWSVGLVTQYFGPGTRLTVL.

This clone has just a few counts. The J gene is TRBJ1-4, the V gene TRBV5-1, with D possibly being TRBD1 (6 bases). V lost 3 bases, J lost 4 bases, and 13 bases lay in between. The CDR3 extends over 15 amino acids. Germline CDR1 reads SGHRS; CDR2 reads YFSETQ. DNA of the CDR3: TGCGCCAGCAGCTCGGCGACAGGAGGTAATGAAAAACTGTTTTTT. As protein: CASSSATGGNEKLFF.

The chain has TRBV25-1 and TRBJ2-5; 9 bases fit TRBD2. The CDR3 is 16 residues long. Germline CDR1 MGHDK, CDR2 SYGVNS. With V trimmed by 5 bases and J by 5 bases, 12 bases remained unmatched. The CDR3 region is CASSLGLRSGRETQYF. As DNA, the CDR3 is TGTGCCAGCAGTTTGGGGCTCAGGAGCGGGAGGGAGACCCAGTACTTC. Combining the CDR3 with reference TRBV25-1 and TRBJ2-5 gives the whole variable domain EADIYQTPRYLVIGTGKKITLECSQTMGHDKMYWYQQDPGMELHLIHYSYGVNSTEKGDLSSESTVSRIRTEHFPLTLESARPSHTSQYLCASSLGLRSGRETQYFGPGTRLLVL.

The chain carries TRBV6-5 and TRBJ2-7; 7 nucleotides match TRBD1. CDR1 and CDR2 (germline): MNHEY, SVGAGI. The CDR3 has 13 residues. J gave up 2 bases and V 6 bases, and 4 bases lay outside the gene matches. The CDR3 coding sequence is TGTGCCAGCAGATGGGACAGCGCCTACGAGCAGTACTTC. Protein sequence: CASRWDSAYEQYF.

The chain joins TRBV29-1 to TRBJ2-1; D is unresolved. The CDR3 is 12 residues long. CDR1 SQVTM and CDR2 ANQGSEA come from the germline V gene. Trimming removed 0 bases at V and 7 bases at J, with 7 bases between. The CDR3 protein is CSVEELRNEQFF. For the CDR3, the DNA is TGCAGCGTTGAAGAGTTGAGGAATGAGCAGTTCTTC.

This chain uses TRBV5-6 with TRBJ1-2; 7 positions match TRBD1. V gave up 0 bases and J gave up 0 bases; unmatched junction bases: 11. Germline V CDR1 and CDR2: SGHDT, YYEEEE. The CDR3 contains 18 residues. The DNA of the CDR3 is TGTGCCAGCAGCTTGGTATCGGGACAGTTTTTCTCTAACTATGGCTACACCTTC. It codes for CASSLVSGQFFSNYGYTF.

The chain is built from TRBV9 and TRBJ1-5; no clear D gene. Trimming shortened V by 4 bases and J by 2 bases, and 10 bases separated the two germline ends. The CDR3 runs to 14 residues. Germline CDR1 reads SGDLS; CDR2 reads YYNGEE. The CDR3 sequence is CASSRGSGNQPQHF. The CDR3 DNA follows: TGTGCCAGCAGCAGAGGGTCGGGCAATCAGCCCCAGCATTTT. Combining the CDR3 with reference TRBV9 and TRBJ1-5 gives the whole variable domain DSGVTQTPKHLITATGQRVTLRCSPRSGDLSVYWYQQSLDQGLQFLIQYYNGEERAKGNILERFSAQQFPDLHSELNLSSLELGDSALYFCASSRGSGNQPQHFGDGTRLSIL.